Listed here is a single TCR beta chain. Antigen: not known. The trim removed 4 bases at V and 11 bases at J, leaving 7 bases unmatched. The CDR3 spans 12 residues. Germline assignment: CDR1 SNHLY and CDR2 FYNNEI. Generated by immunoSEQ multiplex PCR, the TCRdb table keeps only in-frame clones and is missing some. Of some 20,000 clones in the sample, 70% to 90% were seen once. These data come from a study of lymphopenia after photon versus proton radiotherapy. Points from the study as a whole: Better survival with proton therapy was suggested as possible, not demonstrated. In patients who died, overall survival fell as post-nadir TCR diversity dropped more. Proton therapy kept repertoires fairly stable, unlike photons, which gained effector/memory cells. After the lymphocyte nadir, photon-treated repertoires showed oligoclonal expansion, especially of CD8+ Temra cells.

The sequence came from a man between 70 and 80 years old with pancreatic cancer. The rearrangement uses TRBV2 and TRBJ1-1; 7 bases fit TRBD1. The specimen comprised peripheral blood, sampled from a patient treated with proton-based radiotherapy. CDR3 nucleotides: TGTGCCAGCAGTGTCTCGACAGGGAGTGCTTTCTTT. Its protein is CASSVSTGSAFF.